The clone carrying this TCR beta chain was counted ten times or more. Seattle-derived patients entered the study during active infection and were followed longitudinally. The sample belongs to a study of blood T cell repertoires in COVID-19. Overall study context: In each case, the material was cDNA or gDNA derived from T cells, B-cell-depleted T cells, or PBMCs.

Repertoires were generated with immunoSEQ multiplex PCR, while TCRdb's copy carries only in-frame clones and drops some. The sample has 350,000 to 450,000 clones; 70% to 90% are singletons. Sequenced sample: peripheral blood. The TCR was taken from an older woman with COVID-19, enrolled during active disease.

The CDR3 protein is CASSVVAGVVTGELFF. CDR3 nucleotides: TGTGCCAGCAGCGTAGTAGCGGGGGTGGTCACCGGGGAGCTGTTTTTT. The genes are TRBV9 and TRBJ2-2, with TRBD2 identical over 9 bases. V lost 0 bases to trimming and J lost 4 bases; unmatched junction nucleotides: 4. Per the germline V gene, CDR1 is SGDLS and CDR2 is YYNGEE. The CDR3 has 16 residues.